A selection of T cell receptor beta chains follows, all from one sample in a study of cytomegalovirus exposure and HLA in healthy donors. Some clones are missing from TCRdb's copy, which holds only in-frame ones; the method was immunoSEQ multiplex PCR. The table has over 150,000 clones, 70% to 80% seen once. Sequenced input: PBMCs. The receptors were gathered from a man aged 40-49 years in good health and CMV-seronegative. The CDR3 runs from the conserved cysteine through the conserved F or W. Fields, in order: clone size, V gene, J gene, D gene, CDR3 protein, CDR3 DNA. A D gene is named only where the DNA matches it firmly. Expanded clones are given a class, and other clones once, few, many or no size at all.

abundance: -
v_gene: TRBV2
j_gene: TRBJ2-7
d_gene: TRBD2
CDR3aa: CASLGRGSSYEQYF
CDR3nt: TGTGCCAGCTTAGGGCGGGGGAGCTCCTACGAGCAGTACTTC

abundance: -
v_gene: TRBV7-8
j_gene: TRBJ1-1
d_gene: -
CDR3aa: CASSFRAGMNTEAFF
CDR3nt: TGTGCCAGCAGCTTCAGGGCTGGGATGAACACTGAAGCTTTCTTT

abundance: -
v_gene: TRBV11-2
j_gene: TRBJ2-7
d_gene: -
CDR3aa: CASRLTSGEQYF
CDR3nt: TGTGCCAGCAGGCTTACCTCGGGCGAGCAGTACTTC

abundance: -
v_gene: TRBV4-1
j_gene: TRBJ2-2
d_gene: TRBD2
CDR3aa: CASSQEGREANTGELFF
CDR3nt: TGCGCCAGCAGCCAAGAGGGGCGGGAGGCCAACACCGGGGAGCTGTTTTTT

abundance: -
v_gene: TRBV11-2
j_gene: TRBJ2-3
d_gene: -
CDR3aa: CASSLGRLRTDTQYF
CDR3nt: TGTGCCAGCAGCTTGGGGAGGCTACGCACAGATACGCAGTATTTT

abundance: -
v_gene: TRBV7-2
j_gene: TRBJ2-1
d_gene: -
CDR3aa: CASSFSSGSYNEQFF
CDR3nt: TGTGCCAGCAGCTTTTCTAGTGGCTCCTACAATGAGCAGTTCTTC

abundance: -
v_gene: TRBV5-4
j_gene: TRBJ2-2
d_gene: TRBD2
CDR3aa: CASSGGLAGVWGELFF
CDR3nt: TGTGCCAGCAGCGGGGGACTAGCGGGAGTCTGGGGGGAGCTGTTTTTT

abundance: -
v_gene: TRBV18
j_gene: TRBJ2-1
d_gene: TRBD1
CDR3aa: CASSPTGQGNDNEQFF
CDR3nt: TGTGCCAGCTCACCAACGGGACAGGGAAATGATAATGAGCAGTTCTTC

abundance: -
v_gene: TRBV18
j_gene: TRBJ2-7
d_gene: TRBD2
CDR3aa: CASSPNLGTSSYEQYF
CDR3nt: TGTGCCAGCTCACCAAATTTAGGGACTAGCTCTTACGAGCAGTACTTC

abundance: few
v_gene: TRBV5-1
j_gene: TRBJ2-1
d_gene: TRBD2
CDR3aa: CASSSGLVSYNEQFF
CDR3nt: TGCGCCAGCAGCTCCGGACTAGTTTCCTACAATGAGCAGTTCTTC

abundance: once
v_gene: TRBV7-8
j_gene: TRBJ2-5
d_gene: -
CDR3aa: CASSPTGVQETQYF
CDR3nt: TGTGCCAGCAGCCCCACGGGAGTCCAAGAGACCCAGTACTTC

abundance: -
v_gene: TRBV6-5
j_gene: TRBJ1-1
d_gene: TRBD1
CDR3aa: CASSLQGAGTEAFF
CDR3nt: TGTGCCAGCAGCCTACAGGGGGCGGGTACTGAAGCTTTCTTT

abundance: -
v_gene: TRBV2
j_gene: TRBJ2-1
d_gene: -
CDR3aa: CASSEVAGTNEQFF
CDR3nt: TGTGCCAGCAGTGAAGTGGCGGGAACCAATGAGCAGTTCTTC

abundance: -
v_gene: TRBV7-9
j_gene: TRBJ2-1
d_gene: -
CDR3aa: CASSLGLAPPGEQFF
CDR3nt: TGTGCCAGCAGCTTAGGGCTAGCGCCTCCGGGTGAGCAGTTCTTC

abundance: few
v_gene: TRBV18
j_gene: TRBJ1-5
d_gene: TRBD1
CDR3aa: CASSPNPATGRYSNQPQHF
CDR3nt: TGTGCCAGCTCACCAAATCCCGCGACAGGGAGGTATAGCAATCAGCCCCAGCATTTT

abundance: few
v_gene: TRBV11-2
j_gene: TRBJ1-2
d_gene: -
CDR3aa: CASSSGYGYTF
CDR3nt: TGTGCCAGCAGCTCAGGGTATGGCTACACCTTC

abundance: -
v_gene: TRBV11-2
j_gene: TRBJ2-2
d_gene: -
CDR3aa: CASSFILGETGELFF
CDR3nt: TGTGCCAGCAGCTTTATTCTAGGGGAAACCGGGGAGCTGTTTTTT

abundance: -
v_gene: TRBV6-6
j_gene: TRBJ2-1
d_gene: TRBD2
CDR3aa: CASSPGVLAEHNEQFF
CDR3nt: TGTGCCAGCAGTCCGGGGGTACTAGCGGAACACAATGAGCAGTTCTTC

abundance: -
v_gene: TRBV11-2
j_gene: TRBJ2-7
d_gene: -
CDR3aa: CASSPLSQRGEQYF
CDR3nt: TGTGCCAGCAGCCCCTTGAGCCAGAGAGGCGAGCAGTACTTC

abundance: -
v_gene: TRBV28
j_gene: TRBJ2-5
d_gene: -
CDR3aa: CASSPVPTEETQYF
CDR3nt: TGTGCCAGCAGCCCCGTTCCGACAGAAGAGACCCAGTACTTC

abundance: -
v_gene: TRBV6-5
j_gene: TRBJ2-3
d_gene: -
CDR3aa: CASSYDWSTDTQYF
CDR3nt: TGTGCCAGCAGTTACGACTGGAGCACAGATACGCAGTATTTT

abundance: -
v_gene: TRBV7-9
j_gene: TRBJ2-7
d_gene: TRBD1
CDR3aa: CASSSGTGRAYEQYF
CDR3nt: TGTGCCAGCAGCTCCGGGACAGGGCGAGCCTACGAGCAGTACTTC

abundance: -
v_gene: TRBV4-1
j_gene: TRBJ1-5
d_gene: -
CDR3aa: CASSQTRSQPQHF
CDR3nt: TGCGCCAGCAGCCAGACCCGGAGTCAGCCCCAGCATTTT

abundance: -
v_gene: TRBV13
j_gene: TRBJ2-7
d_gene: -
CDR3aa: CASSPPYQGYEQYF
CDR3nt: TGTGCCAGCAGCCCGCCGTATCAGGGCTACGAGCAGTACTTC

abundance: -
v_gene: TRBV28
j_gene: TRBJ2-3
d_gene: -
CDR3aa: CASDEGEIADTQYF
CDR3nt: TGTGCCTCGGACGAGGGGGAGATCGCAGATACGCAGTATTTT

abundance: -
v_gene: TRBV28
j_gene: TRBJ1-4
d_gene: TRBD1
CDR3aa: CASKTDRGHGGEKLFF
CDR3nt: TGTGCCAGCAAGACCGACAGGGGGCACGGGGGTGAAAAACTGTTTTTT

abundance: -
v_gene: TRBV27
j_gene: TRBJ2-1
d_gene: -
CDR3aa: CASSFNNEQFF
CDR3nt: TGTGCCAGCAGTTTTAACAATGAGCAGTTCTTC

abundance: -
v_gene: TRBV5-1
j_gene: TRBJ2-7
d_gene: -
CDR3aa: CASSLVGSSYEQYF
CDR3nt: TGCGCCAGCAGCTTGGTTGGCAGCTCCTACGAGCAGTACTTC

abundance: few
v_gene: TRBV25-1
j_gene: TRBJ2-1
d_gene: TRBD2
CDR3aa: CASSPNKRGYNEQFF
CDR3nt: TGTGCCAGCAGCCCTAATAAGCGGGGCTACAATGAGCAGTTCTTC

abundance: -
v_gene: TRBV10-3
j_gene: TRBJ2-7
d_gene: -
CDR3aa: CAISVAGQTYEQYF
CDR3nt: TGTGCCATCAGTGTTGCGGGACAGACCTACGAGCAGTACTTC

abundance: -
v_gene: TRBV2
j_gene: TRBJ2-1
d_gene: TRBD2
CDR3aa: CASMASGSAEQFF
CDR3nt: TGTGCCAGCATGGCTAGCGGGAGTGCTGAGCAGTTCTTC

abundance: -
v_gene: TRBV28
j_gene: TRBJ2-7
d_gene: TRBD1
CDR3aa: CASSAPLGQGARQYF
CDR3nt: TGTGCCAGCAGTGCCCCCCTTGGGCAGGGGGCCAGGCAGTACTTC

abundance: few
v_gene: TRBV7-9
j_gene: TRBJ1-5
d_gene: -
CDR3aa: CASSPRDTNQPQHF
CDR3nt: TGTGCCAGCAGTCCGCGTGACACAAATCAGCCCCAGCATTTT

abundance: -
v_gene: TRBV7-2
j_gene: TRBJ2-1
d_gene: TRBD2
CDR3aa: CASSPRGGSYNEQFF
CDR3nt: TGTGCCAGCAGCCCGCGGGGGGGCTCCTACAATGAGCAGTTCTTC

abundance: -
v_gene: TRBV5-1
j_gene: TRBJ1-6
d_gene: TRBD1
CDR3aa: CASSGGQGPYNSPLHF
CDR3nt: TGCGCCAGCAGCGGCGGACAGGGCCCTTATAATTCACCCCTCCACTTT

abundance: -
v_gene: TRBV4-2
j_gene: TRBJ2-4
d_gene: TRBD2
CDR3aa: CASSLRLAGGVAKNIQYF
CDR3nt: TGTGCCAGCAGCTTGCGACTAGCGGGAGGGGTAGCCAAAAACATTCAGTACTTC

abundance: -
v_gene: TRBV4-1
j_gene: TRBJ2-5
d_gene: TRBD2
CDR3aa: CASSLGTSGSSETQYF
CDR3nt: TGCGCCAGCAGCCTGGGGACTAGCGGGAGTTCGGAGACCCAGTACTTC

abundance: -
v_gene: TRBV28
j_gene: TRBJ2-1
d_gene: -
CDR3aa: CASSLTSRSTPFF
CDR3nt: TGTGCCAGCAGTTTAACTTCCCGGAGCACTCCGTTCTTC

abundance: -
v_gene: TRBV27
j_gene: TRBJ2-7
d_gene: TRBD1
CDR3aa: CASSINSGTGGYEQYF
CDR3nt: TGTGCCAGCAGTATTAACTCCGGGACAGGGGGCTACGAGCAGTACTTC

abundance: -
v_gene: TRBV2
j_gene: TRBJ2-3
d_gene: TRBD1
CDR3aa: CASGDRGRSTDTQYF
CDR3nt: TGTGCCAGCGGGGACAGGGGCAGGTCCACAGATACGCAGTATTTT

abundance: -
v_gene: TRBV7-9
j_gene: TRBJ1-5
d_gene: -
CDR3aa: CSGRTDDQPQHF
CDR3nt: TGTTCCGGCCGGACTGATGATCAGCCCCAGCATTTT

abundance: -
v_gene: TRBV11-3
j_gene: TRBJ2-7
d_gene: TRBD2
CDR3aa: CASSLGSGNPEQYF
CDR3nt: TGTGCCAGCAGCTTAGGTAGCGGGAACCCCGAGCAGTACTTC

abundance: -
v_gene: TRBV28
j_gene: TRBJ2-5
d_gene: -
CDR3aa: CASIRTGIQETQYF
CDR3nt: TGTGCCAGCATCAGAACGGGAATCCAAGAGACCCAGTACTTC

abundance: -
v_gene: TRBV7-6
j_gene: TRBJ2-4
d_gene: -
CDR3aa: CASSSGGGGGSQYF
CDR3nt: TGTGCCAGCAGCTCGGGAGGGGGAGGGGGCAGTCAGTACTTC

abundance: once
v_gene: TRBV11-2
j_gene: TRBJ2-6
d_gene: -
CDR3aa: CASSQTGTVSGANVLTF
CDR3nt: TGTGCCAGCAGCCAGACAGGCACGGTCTCTGGGGCCAACGTCCTGACTTTC

abundance: few
v_gene: TRBV5-1
j_gene: TRBJ2-3
d_gene: TRBD1
CDR3aa: CASSLGAQGAQTDTQYF
CDR3nt: TGCGCCAGCAGCTTGGGTGCCCAGGGGGCGCAAACAGATACGCAGTATTTT

abundance: -
v_gene: TRBV13
j_gene: TRBJ2-5
d_gene: TRBD1
CDR3aa: CASSLGAGGGETQYF
CDR3nt: TGTGCCAGCAGCTTGGGGGCAGGGGGCGGGGAGACCCAGTACTTC

abundance: -
v_gene: TRBV2
j_gene: TRBJ2-7
d_gene: -
CDR3aa: CASSEGPMGEQYF
CDR3nt: TGTGCCAGCAGTGAGGGCCCCATGGGCGAGCAGTACTTC

abundance: -
v_gene: TRBV7-8
j_gene: TRBJ1-2
d_gene: TRBD1
CDR3aa: CASSLLRQGNYGYTF
CDR3nt: TGTGCCAGCAGCTTATTGCGACAGGGGAACTATGGCTACACCTTC

abundance: -
v_gene: TRBV10-3
j_gene: TRBJ2-5
d_gene: TRBD2
CDR3aa: CAISALAGEETQYF
CDR3nt: TGTGCCATCAGTGCCCTAGCGGGAGAGGAGACCCAGTACTTC

abundance: -
v_gene: TRBV27
j_gene: TRBJ2-3
d_gene: TRBD1
CDR3aa: CASYTGTGLTDTQYF
CDR3nt: TGTGCCAGCTATACCGGGACAGGGCTCACAGATACGCAGTATTTT

abundance: -
v_gene: TRBV20-1
j_gene: TRBJ1-1
d_gene: -
CDR3aa: CSASVGPEAFF
CDR3nt: TGCAGTGCTAGTGTCGGTCCTGAAGCTTTCTTT

abundance: -
v_gene: TRBV13
j_gene: TRBJ2-7
d_gene: -
CDR3aa: CASSRTGVDEQYF
CDR3nt: TGTGCCAGCAGCCGGACGGGAGTAGACGAGCAGTACTTC